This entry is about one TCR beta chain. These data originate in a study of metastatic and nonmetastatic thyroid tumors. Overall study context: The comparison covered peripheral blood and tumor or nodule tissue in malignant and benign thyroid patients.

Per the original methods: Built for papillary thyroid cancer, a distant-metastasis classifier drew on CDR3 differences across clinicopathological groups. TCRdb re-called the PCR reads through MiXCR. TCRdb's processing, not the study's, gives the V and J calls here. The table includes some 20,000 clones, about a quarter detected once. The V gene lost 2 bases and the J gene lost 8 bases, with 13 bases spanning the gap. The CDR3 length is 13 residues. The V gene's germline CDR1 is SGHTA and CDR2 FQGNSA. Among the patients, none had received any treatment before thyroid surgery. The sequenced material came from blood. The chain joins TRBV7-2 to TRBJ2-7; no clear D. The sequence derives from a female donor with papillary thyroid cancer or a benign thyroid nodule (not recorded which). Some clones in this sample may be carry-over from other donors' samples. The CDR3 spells CASSLSPLDQQYF. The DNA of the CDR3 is TGTGCCAGCAGCTTATCCCCCTTGGACCAGCAGTACTTC.